The clone carrying this T cell receptor beta chain was seen only a few times. Its target is unknown. Based on clinical symptoms, serum thyroxine and TRAb, thyroid ultrasound and orbital computed tomography, diagnoses were reached. Each 10 ml fresh peripheral blood draw supplied the PBMCs. The V gene lost 8 bases and the J gene lost 5 bases, with 26 bases spanning the gap. Per germline, CDR1 MDHEN and CDR2 SYDVKM. The CDR3 is 17 residues long. The entry originates in a study of T cells in Graves' hyperthyroidism and ophthalmopathy. Study outcomes and limitations: Classification by a 13 V-J model distinguished ophthalmopathy from stable hyperthyroidism.

Using RNA transcripts as the source, TCR beta CDR3 regions were amplified. The TCR CDR3 first-round RT-PCR relied on the HTBI primer set. TCRdb reanalysed the multiplex PCR reads using MiXCR and keeps one entry per CDR3 protein. Of about 350,000 distinct CDR3 sequences in the sample, approximately 13% were seen once. This receptor was identified in a woman aged 25 to 39 with Graves' hyperthyroidism. The rearrangement uses TRBV28 and TRBJ2-3; TRBD2 might be the D (6 bases). Sample: blood. The CDR3: CASVRESRGSGKDTQYF. The CDR3 DNA sequence: TGTGCCAGCGTAAGGGAATCCCGGGGGTCCGGAAAAGATACGCAGTATTTT.